These T cell receptor beta chains were read from a single sample in a study of early T cells in non-severe SARS-CoV-2 infection. TCRdb re-called the 5' RACE reads through MiXCR, storing one row per CDR3 protein. The top ten clones hold under 10% of a sample with some 82,000 distinct CDR3 sequences, over 5% of them seen once. Sequencing was carried out using whole blood. Receptors originate from an adult who was a healthcare worker with PCR-confirmed SARS-CoV-2 infection or an uninfected control (not recorded which). Each CDR3 is given with its conserved first and last residue. A D gene is named only where the DNA matches it firmly. Expanded clones get a size class; other rows say once, few or many, or leave the size out.

j_gene: TRBJ1-2; v_gene: TRBV7-9; abundance: few; d_gene: NA; CDR3nt: TGTGCCAGCAGCTTGCCAGGCTACGAGGACAACTATGGCTACACCTTC; CDR3aa: CASSLPGYEDNYGYTF
j_gene: TRBJ1-2; v_gene: TRBV15; abundance: NA; d_gene: NA; CDR3nt: TGTGCCACCAGCACCTCACGGGGGCAGGATGGCTACACCTTC; CDR3aa: CATSTSRGQDGYTF
j_gene: TRBJ1-1; v_gene: TRBV29-1; abundance: few; d_gene: NA; CDR3nt: TGCAGCGTGAGCGGCAGGGGAGGCACTGAAGCTTTCTTT; CDR3aa: CSVSGRGGTEAFF
j_gene: TRBJ1-6; v_gene: TRBV18; abundance: many; d_gene: NA; CDR3nt: TGTGCCAGCTCACCACCGGTGGTTAATTCACCCCTCCACTTT; CDR3aa: CASSPPVVNSPLHF
j_gene: TRBJ2-1; v_gene: TRBV4-2; abundance: NA; d_gene: TRBD2; CDR3nt: TGTGCCAGCAGCCAAGGCGCGACTAGCATCAATGAGCAGTTCTTC; CDR3aa: CASSQGATSINEQFF
j_gene: TRBJ2-7; v_gene: TRBV2; abundance: many; d_gene: NA; CDR3nt: TGTGCCAGCGAGGAGGTACGGGGTAGCGAGCAGTACTTC; CDR3aa: CASEEVRGSEQYF
j_gene: TRBJ1-5; v_gene: TRBV2; abundance: few; d_gene: TRBD1; CDR3nt: TGTGCCAGCAGTTTACAGGGGAGGAAGCAGCCCCAGCATTTT; CDR3aa: CASSLQGRKQPQHF
j_gene: TRBJ2-7; v_gene: TRBV11-2; abundance: few; d_gene: NA; CDR3nt: TGTGCCAGCAGCTTAGAAAGGTTGGCGATTTACGAGCAGTACTTC; CDR3aa: CASSLERLAIYEQYF
j_gene: TRBJ1-1; v_gene: TRBV20-1; abundance: NA; d_gene: TRBD1; CDR3nt: TGCAGTGCTACGAAGGGACAGACCACTGAAGCTTTCTTT; CDR3aa: CSATKGQTTEAFF
j_gene: TRBJ2-3; v_gene: TRBV30; abundance: few; d_gene: NA; CDR3nt: TGTGCCTGGAGTCCCCGTCCCAGGGATGCAGATACGCAGTATTTT; CDR3aa: CAWSPRPRDADTQYF
j_gene: TRBJ2-3; v_gene: TRBV29-1; abundance: many; d_gene: NA; CDR3nt: TGCAGCGTCCACGGGGACATTCTCACAGATACGCAGTATTTT; CDR3aa: CSVHGDILTDTQYF
j_gene: TRBJ2-7; v_gene: TRBV7-2; abundance: many; d_gene: TRBD2; CDR3nt: TGTGCCAGCAGCCTCCGTAGCGGGGGAGTTTACGAGCAGTACTTC; CDR3aa: CASSLRSGGVYEQYF
j_gene: TRBJ2-7; v_gene: TRBV7-2; abundance: few; d_gene: TRBD2; CDR3nt: TGTGCCAGCAGCTTGGACGGGAGGACCTCCTACGAGCAGTACTTC; CDR3aa: CASSLDGRTSYEQYF
j_gene: TRBJ2-7; v_gene: TRBV14; abundance: many; d_gene: NA; CDR3nt: TGTGCCAGCAGCCGGGGGCCCTACGAGCAGTACTTC; CDR3aa: CASSRGPYEQYF
j_gene: TRBJ2-3; v_gene: TRBV10-1; abundance: many; d_gene: NA; CDR3nt: TGCGCCAGCAGTAAACAGGGCACAGATACGCAGTATTTT; CDR3aa: CASSKQGTDTQYF